These 29 T cell receptor beta chains were all obtained from the same sample, sequenced in a study of blood T cell repertoires in COVID-19. TCRdb's copy holds only in-frame clones and misses some; the assay was immunoSEQ multiplex PCR. The sample has 250,000 to 300,000 clones; roughly nine tenths are singletons. The sample taken for sequencing was peripheral blood. These receptors originate from a woman between 45 and 65 years old who had recovered from COVID-19.

The chain has TRBV28 and TRBJ2-5; D is perhaps TRBD1 (5 bases). The CDR3 contains 14 residues. Trimming pared 3 bases from V and 4 bases from J, leaving 12 bases between. CDR1 MDHEN and CDR2 SYDVKM come from the germline V gene. The CDR3 reads CASSFLGRVETQYF. DNA for the CDR3: TGTGCCAGCAGTTTTTTGGGGCGCGTAGAGACCCAGTACTTC.

This clone occurred once. This chain uses TRBV2 with TRBJ1-5; maybe TRBD1 (6 bases). Between the trimmed V and J ends, which lost 8 bases and 0 bases, there was a span of 14 bases. CDR3 length equals 15 residues. Looked up from germline, CDR1 is SNHLY and CDR2 is FYNNEI. The CDR3, as DNA: TGTGCCAGCGAGAGAACAGGGCCTAGCAATCAGCCCCAGCATTTT. The encoded protein is CASERTGPSNQPQHF.

The chain employs TRBV9 and TRBJ2-2; no clear D gene. V shed 0 bases and J shed 0 bases, with 12 bases lying between them. This CDR3 has 17 amino acids. CDR1 and CDR2 from the germline V gene are SGDLS and YYNGEE. The CDR3 nucleotides read TGTGCCAGCAGCGTAGAAGGAGTCCCACCGAACACCGGGGAGCTGTTTTTT. Its translation is CASSVEGVPPNTGELFF. Together with reference TRBV9 and TRBJ2-2, the CDR3 gives the full variable domain: DSGVTQTPKHLITATGQRVTLRCSPRSGDLSVYWYQQSLDQGLQFLIQYYNGEERAKGNILERFSAQQFPDLHSELNLSSLELGDSALYFCASSVEGVPPNTGELFFGEGSRLTVL.

This rearrangement joins TRBV3-1 (or the pseudogene TRBV3-2) to TRBJ2-7, with D possibly being TRBD2 (6 bases). The CDR3 has 14 amino acids. The germline V gene encodes CDR1 LGHDT and CDR2 YNNKEL (reference sequence). Trimming removed 1 base at V and 6 bases at J, with 13 bases between. The CDR3 region has the DNA TGTGCCAGCAGCCAAGCGACACTAGCTGCCGAGCAGTACTTC. As protein: CASSQATLAAEQYF.

The chain carries TRBV6-5 and TRBJ2-7; 9 nucleotides line up with TRBD2. V lost 6 bases, J lost 2 bases, and 8 bases stayed unmatched. Germline CDR1 and CDR2: MNHEY and SVGAGI. This CDR3 is built from 15 residues. The CDR3 DNA is TGTGCCAGCAGGCTAGCGGGACACCAAACCTACGAGCAGTACTTC. Encoded protein: CASRLAGHQTYEQYF.

This sequence joins TRBV4-1 and TRBJ1-1; 7 bases match TRBD1. Unmatched junction bases numbered 11, after V lost 1 base and J lost 3 bases. There are 17 residues in the CDR3. CDR1 is MGHRA and CDR2 is YSYEKL in the germline V gene. The CDR3: CASSQARQGPWDTEAFF. The DNA of the CDR3 is TGCGCCAGCAGCCAAGCAAGACAGGGCCCATGGGACACTGAAGCTTTCTTT.

This clone has ten or more counts. CDR3 bases: TGTGCCAGCAGTGGGACAGATAGCAATCAGCCCCAGCATTTT. It is translated as CASSGTDSNQPQHF. The gene calls are TRBV28 and TRBJ1-5; TRBD1 matches at 7 bases. Germline lookup yields CDR1 MDHEN and CDR2 SYDVKM. This CDR3 spans 14 amino acids. The junction had 1 base not matched to a gene; V was cut back by 5 bases and J by 0 bases.

The V and J genes are TRBV5-1 and TRBJ2-3; D gene uncertain. There are 13 residues in the CDR3. V dropped 1 base and J dropped 5 bases, with 8 bases sitting between them. Germline CDR1 is SGHRS and CDR2 is YFSETQ. CDR3 residues: CASSLTRGDTQYF. The CDR3, as DNA: TGCGCCAGCAGCTTGACCAGAGGAGATACGCAGTATTTT.

The rearrangement joins TRBV15 to TRBJ1-1, with D unresolved. Germline CDR1 and CDR2: LNHNV and YYDKDF (reference sequence). Between the trimmed V and J ends, which lost 0 bases and 0 bases, there was a span of 5 bases. CDR3 size: 14 residues. This CDR3 reads CATSRDLVNTEAFF. The CDR3 DNA follows: TGTGCCACCAGCAGAGATCTAGTGAACACTGAAGCTTTCTTT.

The chain links TRBV12-5 to TRBJ2-3; D gene unclear. V was trimmed by 3 bases and J by 4 bases, leaving 14 bases between them. The germline CDR1 and CDR2 sequences are LGHNT and FRNRAP. The length of the CDR3 is 15 residues. CDR3 protein: CASGFNSEPPDTQYF. The CDR3 DNA follows: TGTGCTAGTGGTTTTAACTCCGAACCACCAGATACGCAGTATTTT.

The J gene is TRBJ2-7, the V gene TRBV9, with D unresolved. The V end lost 0 bases, the J end lost 3 bases, and 10 bases lay between the germline ends. Looked up from germline, CDR1 is SGDLS and CDR2 is YYNGEE. This CDR3 region has 14 residues. The CDR3 here is CASSVGGSNYEQYF. The CDR3 nucleotides read TGTGCCAGCAGCGTAGGCGGCAGTAACTACGAGCAGTACTTC.

In this sample, this clone turned up a few times. The chain links TRBV7-6 to TRBJ2-7; 9 bases agree with TRBD1. J gave up 6 bases and V 5 bases, and 11 bases lay outside the gene matches. The V gene's germline CDR1 is SGHVS and CDR2 FNYEAQ. CDR3 size: 15 residues. CDR3 bases: TGTGCCAGCAGCAGATCCGGGACAGGGAGGTCCGAGCAGTACTTC. Its translation: CASSRSGTGRSEQYF.

The chain couples TRBV7-2 to TRBJ2-7; 7 positions agree with TRBD2. The J segment lost 2 bases and the V segment lost 4 bases, leaving 14 bases of the junction unmatched. The length of the CDR3 is 17 residues. Germline V gene sequence: CDR1 SGHTA, CDR2 FQGNSA. Here the CDR3 DNA reads TGTGCCAGCAGCTCCTACCCCAGCGGCGGGGGTGCCTACGAGCAGTACTTC. Protein product: CASSSYPSGGGAYEQYF.

The chain uses TRBV5-4 and TRBJ2-7; TRBD2 matches at 8 bases. The CDR3 length is 14 residues. J gave up 3 bases and V 4 bases, and 6 bases lay outside the gene matches. The germline V gene encodes CDR1 SGHNT and CDR2 YYREEE (reference sequence). This chain's CDR3 is CASSPSGGDYEQYF. The DNA of the CDR3 is TGTGCCAGCAGCCCTTCCGGGGGGGACTACGAGCAGTACTTC.

This clone was detected once. The genes are TRBV5-4 and TRBJ1-2; a weak D match, TRBD1 (5 bases). Between the trimmed V and J ends, which lost 0 bases and 4 bases, there was a span of 10 bases. The CDR3 runs to 14 residues. Per germline, CDR1 SGHNT and CDR2 YYREEE (reference sequence). CDR3 DNA sequence: TGTGCCAGCAGCTTGGCCGGGGGGACCTATGGCTACACCTTC. Translated, it gives CASSLAGGTYGYTF. Using reference TRBV5-4 and TRBJ1-2 for the parts outside the CDR3, the full variable domain is ETGVTQSPTHLIKTRGQQVTLRCSSQSGHNTVSWYQQALGQGPQFIFQYYREEENGRGNFPPRFSGLQFPNYSSELNVNALELDDSALYLCASSLAGGTYGYTFGSGTRLTVV.

The J gene is TRBJ2-7, the V gene TRBV4-1, with D possibly TRBD1 on 6 matching bases. CDR3 length: 16 residues. V was trimmed by 0 bases and J by 0 bases, leaving 12 bases between them. The germline V gene encodes CDR1 MGHRA and CDR2 YSYEKL. The CDR3 region is CASSQDMGAVSYEQYF. The CDR3 DNA is TGCGCCAGCAGCCAAGATATGGGGGCCGTCTCCTACGAGCAGTACTTC.

Written as DNA, the CDR3 is TGTGCCAGCAGTCCCCATCGTATACCGGACAGACGACCGACCTTCTATGGCTACACCTTC. This sequence encodes CASSPHRIPDRRPTFYGYTF. This chain links TRBV6-2 or TRBV6-3 with TRBJ1-2; perhaps TRBD1 as D (6 bases). Germline-derived CDR1 and CDR2 are MNHEY and SVGEGT. This CDR3 is built from 20 residues. With 5 bases removed from V and 4 bases from J, the gap between germline ends came to 32 bases.

V and J are TRBV3-1 (or the pseudogene TRBV3-2) and TRBJ2-7, with 11 bases aligning to TRBD2. The CDR3 is 15 residues long. CDR1 and CDR2 (germline): LGHDT, YNNKEL (reference sequence). J was trimmed by 2 bases and V by 4 bases; bases with no gene match: 4. The CDR3 loop is CASSPRLAGPYEQYF. CDR3 DNA sequence: TGTGCCAGCAGCCCGAGACTAGCGGGGCCCTACGAGCAGTACTTC.

The rearrangement links TRBV27 to TRBJ2-5; D gene unclear. Trimming removed 7 bases from V and 2 bases from J, with 11 bases in between. Germline assignment: CDR1 MNHEY and CDR2 SMNVEV (reference sequence). The CDR3 is made up of 13 amino acids. As DNA, the CDR3 is TGTGCCAGCATTTCACCGACACAAGAGACCCAGTACTTC. This gives the protein CASISPTQETQYF.

This clone was recorded once. The chain employs TRBV6-5 and TRBJ1-1; D is ambiguous. The CDR3 runs 15 residues. V lost 11 bases to trimming and J lost 1 base, with 20 bases between them. From germline, CDR1 is MNHEY and CDR2 SVGAGI. The CDR3: CAGRGVGIRNTEAFF. The DNA of the CDR3 is TGTGCCGGTCGAGGTGTCGGGATCAGGAACACTGAAGCTTTCTTT.

The chain uses TRBV14 and TRBJ1-6; D may be TRBD1 (5 bases). The V gene lost 4 bases and the J gene lost 7 bases, with 14 bases spanning the gap. The CDR3 spans 15 residues. Looked up from germline, CDR1 is SGHDN and CDR2 is FVKESK. This CDR3 reads CASSLRTSPNSPLHF. CDR3 coding DNA: TGTGCCAGCAGCCTACGGACAAGTCCCAATTCACCCCTCCACTTT.

This rearrangement joins TRBV21-1 to TRBJ1-3; TRBD1, the table's D call, lacks a check against the DNA. TRBV21-1 is reported as a pseudogene. This CDR3 is 19 amino acids long. The CDR3 DNA follows: TGTGCCAGCAGCACTCGGACAGGGTCCTCTGAACTCTCTGGAAACACCATATATTTT. It specifies CASSTRTGSSELSGNTIYF.

J is TRBJ1-2 and V is TRBV6-5; weak D call: TRBD1 (6 bases). This CDR3 contains 13 residues. CDR1 and CDR2 from the germline V gene are MNHEY and SVGAGI. Trimming took off 2 bases at V and 6 bases at J, with 10 bases between the two ends. CDR3 sequence: CASSYEGVDGYTF. The CDR3 region has the DNA TGTGCCAGCAGTTACGAGGGGGTGGATGGCTACACCTTC.

The chain is built from TRBV6-2 or TRBV6-3 and TRBJ2-7; no clear D. CDR1 is MNHEY, CDR2 SVGEGT, per germline. V was clipped by 5 bases and J by 0 bases, with 8 bases between them. This CDR3 has 13 residues. The CDR3 DNA reads TGTGCCAGCAGTCCCAGGAACTCCTACGAGCAGTACTTC. Translation: CASSPRNSYEQYF.

This clone appeared a single time. V gene TRBV27 combines with J gene TRBJ1-1; D not resolved. The V and J ends lost 5 bases and 6 bases respectively, with 16 bases between them. The germline gives CDR1 MNHEY, CDR2 SMNVEV (reference sequence). This CDR3 has 14 amino acids. The CDR3 nucleotides are TGTGCCAGCAGTCCACTTCCAGGAACAGCTGAAGCTTTCTTT. As protein: CASSPLPGTAEAFF.

The chain combines TRBV11-2 with TRBJ2-3; TRBD1 aligns across 7 bases. The CDR3 totals 16 residues. Germline values: CDR1 SGHAT, CDR2 FQNNGV. The trim removed 5 bases at V and 2 bases at J, leaving 10 bases unmatched. The CDR3 DNA reads as TGTGCCAGCAGCCCGAGGATGGGGACAGACACAGATACGCAGTATTTT. Translating it yields CASSPRMGTDTDTQYF.

This chain links TRBV7-2 with TRBJ2-7, with a tentative D call TRBD2 (6 bases). Germline CDR1 SGHTA, CDR2 FQGNSA. The ends were cut back, 4 bases at V and 3 bases at J, with 10 bases in the middle. CDR3 size: 13 residues. The CDR3 is CASSSSGGYEQYF. Here the CDR3 DNA reads TGTGCCAGCAGCTCGTCCGGGGGCTACGAGCAGTACTTC.

The CDR3 DNA is TGTGCCAGCAGTTACCCCCAGGGAACCAAAAACATTCAGTACTTC. This sequence encodes CASSYPQGTKNIQYF. This sequence joins TRBV6-5 and TRBJ2-4; weak D call: TRBD1 (5 bases). There are 15 residues in the CDR3. The V gene lost 2 bases and the J gene lost 2 bases, with 10 bases spanning the gap. Germline V CDR1 and CDR2: MNHEY, SVGAGI.

The chain combines TRBV11-2 with TRBJ2-3, with TRBD2 as a possible D gene (6 bases). Germline loops: CDR1 SGHAT, CDR2 FQNNGV. The length of the CDR3 is 14 residues. V gave up 5 bases and J gave up 3 bases, with 12 bases separating them. CDR3 DNA sequence: TGTGCCAGCAGCCTCGGACTATGGACAGATACGCAGTATTTT. It yields the protein CASSLGLWTDTQYF. Looking up the rest from reference TRBV11-2 and TRBJ2-3 gives the full variable domain: EAGVAQSPRYKIIEKRQSVAFWCNPISGHATLYWYQQILGQGPKLLIQFQNNGVVDDSQLPKDRFSAERLKGVDSTLKIQPAKLEDSAVYLCASSLGLWTDTQYFGPGTRLTVL.